This TCR beta chain was recovered during a study of T cells in Graves' hyperthyroidism and ophthalmopathy. About the study: Sampling of peripheral blood happened at initial diagnosis, prior to any treatment.

This clonotype was found many times. What it binds is unknown. Researchers took RNA transcripts and amplified the TCR beta CDR3 regions from them. The TCR CDR3 first-round RT-PCR relied on the HTBI primer set. TCRdb independently ran MiXCR on the multiplex PCR reads; one entry per CDR3 protein. There are 150,000 or so distinct CDR3 sequences in the sample; about 9% occur only once, and around 20% lies in the top ten. V dropped 4 bases and J dropped 6; count of bases not matched to a gene: 5. Looked up from germline, CDR1 is SGHDN and CDR2 is FVKESK. The CDR3 is made up of 14 amino acids. With a duration under 2 months, the hyperthyroidism was newly diagnosed in patients aged 18 to 65. 10 ml of fresh peripheral blood supplied the PBMCs. Study outcomes and limitations: Classification by a 13 V-J model distinguished ophthalmopathy from stable hyperthyroidism.

The sequencing sample was made of blood. The rearrangement joins TRBV14 to TRBJ2-4, with TRBD1 matching 8 bases. The sequence derives from a woman aged 18-35 years with Graves' hyperthyroidism that later progressed to Graves' ophthalmopathy. CDR3 sequence reads: CASSPGTGGNIQYF. In DNA, the CDR3 is TGTGCCAGCAGCCCAGGGACAGGAGGAAACATTCAGTACTTC. Looking up the rest from reference TRBV14 and TRBJ2-4 gives the full variable domain: EAGVTQFPSHSVIEKGQTVTLRCDPISGHDNLYWYRRVMGKEIKFLLHFVKESKQDESGMPNNRFLAERTGGTYSTLKVQPAELEDSGVYFCASSPGTGGNIQYFGAGTRLSVL.